This is a list of T cell receptor beta chains from one sample in a study of T cells in Graves' hyperthyroidism and ophthalmopathy. From the multiplex PCR reads, TCRdb called clonotypes with MiXCR, one entry per CDR3 protein. The sample records 600,000 to 850,000 distinct CDR3 sequences, under 20% being singletons. Sequencing was done on a sample of blood. The receptors were gathered from a woman aged 50 to 60 with Graves' hyperthyroidism that later progressed to Graves' ophthalmopathy. CDR3s leave out the opening cysteine and the closing phenylalanine or tryptophan.

v_call	cdr3_aa
TRBV18	ASSRRDHYEQY
TRBV2	ASSQGQGYYEQY
TRBV5-5	ASSLVPTSTDTQY
TRBV11-1	ASSPTGQGTDTQY
TRBV20-1	SAVQGQRQPQH
TRBV30	AWTTAEFPGTGELF
TRBV6-2/TRBV6-3	ASSTDRVLDTQY
TRBV10-1	ASSELDREGETQY
TRBV7-9	ASSPRDSNRPPLH
TRBV9	ASTPGTGTGTEAF
TRBV30	AWSSSLGDTQY
TRBV12-3/TRBV12-4	ASTTTLGLAGGGGQY
TRBV12-3/TRBV12-4	ASRRENQPQH
TRBV28	ASSLPAQLNTEAF
TRBV3-1	ASSQHGFGDNSPLH
TRBV18	ASSPQGPNQPQH
TRBV27	ASSLQGIDNSPLH
TRBV6-1	ASSSGTGITWNTEAF
TRBV24-1	ATASSDTQY
TRBV6-5	ASSFWPDRNTGELF
TRBV30	AWMAGGFTDTQY
TRBV19	ASSSPGHKYSNQPQH
TRBV7-2	ASSLQNIQETQY
TRBV18	ASSPETRTAYGYT
TRBV5-1	ASSRSDGFEAF
TRBV29-1	SVGSGVGQPQH
TRBV30	AWSVGYANTIY
TRBV20-1	SAGPINYGYT
TRBV5-8	ASSLDSSIAKNIQY
TRBV10-3	AISESGAYNEQF
TRBV29-1	SVEDQDLGNYGYT
TRBV10-1	ASTYGTSNYGYT
TRBV7-2	TSSLVRLVVYNEQF
TRBV2	ASRDSSGYT
TRBV20-1	SARDQRGEHTQY
TRBV9	ASSTRGTGGGYT
TRBV12-3/TRBV12-4	ASSRGQIYNSPLH
TRBV20-1	SARDLGMGRAYEQY
TRBV29-1	SVERAGGFSSYNEQF
TRBV11-2	ASSLGAGVTDTQY
TRBV5-1	ASSQEGQAYYGYT
TRBV6-1	ASSGGHSRWETQY
TRBV19	ASIEGTTLEAF
TRBV3-1	ASSQAGQLNTEAF
TRBV7-2	ASSLAHRPRDIQY
TRBV10-3	AISEFLGDYGYT
TRBV6-1	ASSKDSDDFGYT
TRBV28	ASSPWGSVQY
TRBV12-3/TRBV12-4	ASSFPGLGVGELF
TRBV3-1	ASSLGQLMNTEAF
TRBV20-1	SARVNQISGNTIY
TRBV5-1	ASSFGLAGDNEQF
TRBV11-2	ASSFRTGINYGYT
TRBV6-4	ASSSQGAFGRTEAF
TRBV11-3	VSSPGTGIFLYGYT
TRBV27	ASSLSRGSGYT
TRBV12-3/TRBV12-4	ASSFFLGRQGRNTGELF
TRBV5-1	ASSLAGLGFHEQF